The rows below give T cell receptor beta chains drawn from one sample of a study of blood T cell repertoires in COVID-19. Sequencing used immunoSEQ multiplex PCR; TCRdb keeps in-frame clones, though not all of them. The repertoire consists of roughly 400,000 clones, with approximately 93% occurring once and the leading ten covering roughly 0.86%. Sequences were obtained from PBMCs or T cells enriched from blood (not recorded which). The source of these receptors is a woman between 40 and 55 years old who had been exposed to COVID-19. CDR3s include the opening cysteine and the closing phenylalanine or tryptophan. D genes are given only for firm matches. Clone size, where shown, is once, few, many, or a class for clones that have expanded.

>TRBJ1-1|TRBV15|TRBD1|-
CATSSGTGRSTEAFF
TGTGCCACCAGCAGTGGGACAGGGCGTTCCACTGAAGCTTTCTTT
>TRBJ2-4|TRBV15|-|-
CATSRGQGIGGAKNIQYF
TGTGCCACCAGCAGAGGCCAGGGGATTGGTGGGGCCAAAAACATTCAGTACTTC
>TRBJ1-6|TRBV5-1|TRBD1|-
CASGTGVSPLHF
TGCGCCAGCGGGACAGGAGTTTCACCCCTCCACTTT
>TRBJ2-7|TRBV27|TRBD1|-
CASSLQPGQGLGEQYF
TGTGCCAGCAGTTTACAACCGGGACAGGGTCTAGGGGAGCAGTACTTC
>TRBJ1-1|TRBV30|-|-
CAWSVGQEAFF
TGTGCCTGGAGTGTAGGACAGGAAGCTTTCTTT
>TRBJ2-1|TRBV2|TRBD2|-
CASSEGLAGGRGEQFF
TGTGCCAGCAGTGAAGGACTAGCGGGAGGCAGGGGTGAGCAGTTCTTC
>TRBJ2-5|TRBV2|TRBD1|-
CARRKRTGQETQYF
TGTGCCAGACGAAAACGGACAGGGCAAGAGACCCAGTACTTC
>TRBJ2-2|TRBV6-5|TRBD2|-
CASSYSQRGNTGELFF
TGTGCCAGCAGTTACTCGCAGCGGGGGAACACCGGGGAGCTGTTTTTT
>TRBJ2-1|TRBV19|TRBD2|-
CASSIGGDYNEQFF
TGTGCCAGTAGTATTGGGGGGGACTACAATGAGCAGTTCTTC
>TRBJ2-1|TRBV11-3|-|-
CASSLAQRFDEQFF
TGTGCCAGCAGCTTAGCCCAGAGGTTCGATGAGCAGTTCTTC
>TRBJ1-2|TRBV5-1|TRBD1|-
CASSLAGQGVFPGGYTF
TGCGCCAGCAGCTTGGCAGGACAGGGGGTCTTTCCAGGTGGCTACACCTTC
>TRBJ1-2|TRBV30|-|once
CAWSVEGMTGSGYTF
TGTGCCTGGAGTGTAGAAGGGATGACGGGGTCGGGCTACACCTTC
>TRBJ1-1|TRBV27|-|-
CASSFRVADTEAFF
TGTGCCAGCAGTTTCAGGGTAGCGGACACTGAAGCTTTCTTT
>TRBJ2-2|TRBV7-8|-|-
CASNPGDGSTNTGELFF
TGTGCCAGCAACCCAGGGGACGGCTCTACGAACACCGGGGAGCTGTTTTTT
>TRBJ1-2|TRBV6-5|TRBD1|-
CASSRTGDYGYTF
TGTGCCAGCAGCCGGACAGGAGACTATGGCTACACCTTC
>TRBJ1-5|TRBV28|-|once
CASRIFNQPQHF
TGTGCCAGCAGAATCTTCAATCAGCCCCAGCATTTT
>TRBJ2-1|TRBV24-1|TRBD1|few
CATGGQGYNEQFF
TGTGCCACCGGAGGACAGGGTTACAATGAGCAGTTCTTC
>TRBJ2-1|TRBV5-4|-|-
CASSSETVLIAYNEQFF
TGTGCCAGCAGCTCGGAGACAGTTCTAATCGCCTACAATGAGCAGTTCTTC
>TRBJ1-2|TRBV2|TRBD1|once
CASRGTGGPSANYGYTF
TGTGCCAGCAGAGGGACAGGGGGACCCTCCGCTAACTATGGCTACACCTTC
>TRBJ2-3|TRBV28|-|-
CASSHGQTDTQYF
TGTGCCAGCAGCCATGGACAGACAGATACGCAGTATTTT
>TRBJ1-2|TRBV21-1|-|-
CVCVRDSPLYGYTF
TGTGTCTGTGTCCGGGACAGTCCCCTCTATGGCTACACCTTC
>TRBJ2-5|TRBV10-1|TRBD2|-
CASSERVTSGAEETQYF
TGCGCCAGCAGTGAGCGGGTGACTAGCGGCGCCGAAGAGACCCAGTACTTC
>TRBJ1-1|TRBV5-4|TRBD1|few
CASSWGQGRSTEAFF
TGTGCCAGCAGCTGGGGACAGGGCCGAAGCACTGAAGCTTTCTTT
>TRBJ2-2|TRBV10-1|TRBD1|-
CASRTGGNTGELFF
TGCGCCAGCCGGACAGGGGGTAACACCGGGGAGCTGTTTTTT
>TRBJ2-5|TRBV7-7|-|-
CASSLGGPKETQYF
TGTGCTAGCAGCCTCGGGGGGCCCAAAGAGACCCAGTACTTC
>TRBJ1-2|TRBV27|TRBD1|-
CASSSTGGPYGYTF
TGTGCCAGCAGTTCGACAGGGGGCCCTTATGGCTACACCTTC
>TRBJ2-5|TRBV18|TRBD2|-
CASSPLRGRVQETQYF
TGTGCCAGCTCACCCCTGCGGGGGAGGGTCCAAGAGACCCAGTACTTC
>TRBJ1-5|TRBV7-2|-|-
CASSLSPRPNQPQHF
TGTGCCAGCAGCTTATCACCGCGCCCGAATCAGCCCCAGCATTTT
>TRBJ1-6|TRBV3-1/TRBV3-2|TRBD1|-
CASSQGLGTGGSPLHF
TGTGCCAGCAGCCAAGGATTGGGGACAGGGGGCTCACCCCTCCACTTT
>TRBJ2-1|TRBV10-1|-|-
CASSAGAGAYEQFF
TGCGCCAGCAGTGCCGGGGCAGGGGCATATGAGCAGTTCTTC
>TRBJ2-7|TRBV7-6|TRBD1|-
CASSPTGDRAIWEQYF
TGTGCCAGCAGCCCCACAGGGGATCGGGCGATTTGGGAGCAGTACTTC
>TRBJ2-1|TRBV5-1|TRBD2|-
CASSGTSGGAYNEQFF
TGCGCCAGCAGCGGGACTAGCGGGGGGGCGTACAATGAGCAGTTCTTC
>TRBJ1-1|TRBV5-1|TRBD1|-
CASSLGDRGLTEAFF
TGCGCCAGCAGCTTAGGCGACAGGGGGCTTACTGAAGCTTTCTTT
>TRBJ2-3|TRBV29-1|-|-
CSFRDTGRTDTQYF
TGCAGCTTCCGGGACACGGGGCGCACAGATACGCAGTATTTT
>TRBJ2-7|TRBV5-6|TRBD2|-
CASSRGLAGGPFPEQYF
TGTGCCAGCAGCCGGGGACTAGCGGGAGGGCCTTTCCCCGAGCAGTACTTC
>TRBJ1-4|TRBV5-1|TRBD1|-
CASSSNVGTGNEKLFF
TGCGCCAGCAGCTCGAACGTGGGGACAGGGAACGAAAAACTGTTTTTT
>TRBJ1-3|TRBV3-1/TRBV3-2|-|-
CASSTGFGNTIYF
TGTGCCAGCAGCACAGGGTTTGGAAACACCATATATTTT
>TRBJ2-1|TRBV10-2|-|-
CASSVAGSSYNEQFF
TGCGCCAGCAGTGTGGCGGGAAGCTCCTACAATGAGCAGTTCTTC
>TRBJ1-4|TRBV28|-|-
CASSLGATNEKLFF
TGTGCCAGCAGTTTGGGAGCAACTAATGAAAAACTGTTTTTT
>TRBJ2-7|TRBV6-6|-|-
CASSPRGNEQYF
TGTGCCAGCAGCCCCAGGGGAAACGAGCAGTACTTC
>TRBJ1-1|TRBV5-1|-|-
CASSPNQGSLNTEAFF
TGCGCCAGCAGCCCGAACCAGGGGTCCCTGAACACTGAAGCTTTCTTT
>TRBJ2-4|TRBV29-1|-|-
CSVVLDRHKNIQYF
TGCAGCGTTGTTTTAGACAGGCACAAAAACATTCAGTACTTC
>TRBJ1-4|TRBV7-3|-|-
CASSWGGADEKLFF
TGTGCCAGCAGCTGGGGAGGGGCGGATGAAAAACTGTTTTTT
>TRBJ2-7|TRBV4-3|TRBD1|-
CASSQVPGTGGDEQYF
TGCGCCAGCAGCCAAGTGCCCGGGACAGGAGGTGACGAGCAGTACTTC
>TRBJ1-1|TRBV11-3|-|-
CASSLAPGAGQRAFF
TGTGCCAGCAGCTTAGCGCCGGGAGCCGGGCAGAGAGCTTTCTTT
>TRBJ1-6|TRBV3-1/TRBV3-2|TRBD1|-
CASSQARTYRGLNSPLHF
TGTGCCAGCAGCCAAGCACGGACTTACAGGGGGCTTAATTCACCCCTCCACTTT